The present entry profiles one T cell receptor (beta chain) with its context. Its antigen remains unidentified. The CDR3 length is 17 residues. In germline, CDR1 is SGHAT, CDR2 FQNNGV. Trimming removed 1 base at V and 0 bases at J, with 16 bases between. The data are from a study of T cell responses to AZD1222 COVID-19 vaccine. Here immunoSEQ multiplex PCR was the method, and the copy in TCRdb shows in-frame clones only, minus some. The data hold 150,000 to 180,000 clones, with about 88% observed a single time. Study conclusions and caveats: Mostly white British, mostly female donors; authors suggested clonal diversity may be underestimated.

The origin of this receptor is an adult in good health. The material sequenced was peripheral blood, taken on day 0 of AZD1222 vaccination. The chain links TRBV11-2 to TRBJ2-7; perhaps TRBD2 as D (6 bases). The CDR3 loop reads CASSLAPRDSYSYEQYF. The CDR3 DNA reads as TGTGCCAGCAGCTTAGCCCCCCGGGACTCCTACTCCTACGAGCAGTACTTC.